This TCR beta chain was found in a study of PD-1 blockade in classical Hodgkin lymphoma. All patients relapsed after autologous stem cell transplantation, and brentuximab vedotin exposure varied. Here immunoSEQ multiplex PCR was the method, and the copy in TCRdb shows in-frame clones only, minus some. Found here are 130,000 to 150,000 clones, around 84% of them singletons; the top ten hold 7.5% to 10%. The source material was peripheral blood mononuclear cells (PBMCs), sampled before the second cycle of nivolumab. The clonotype originates from a human donor with classical Hodgkin lymphoma.

The CDR3 region is CASSPLRGPTGELFF. The CDR3 bases are TGTGCCAGCAGCCCTCTTCGGGGTCCCACCGGGGAGCTGTTTTTT. V and J are TRBV11-3 and TRBJ2-2; possible D gene TRBD2, 5 bases. Germline-derived CDR1 and CDR2 are SGHNT and YENEEA. V was clipped by 5 bases and J by 4 bases, with 14 bases between them. The CDR3 totals 15 residues.